This T cell receptor (beta chain) is drawn from a study of blood T cell repertoires in COVID-19 (dated by TCRdb to 2018 to 2021). With respect to the entire study: Collaborator samples came from the United States, Italy and Spain and covered acute and convalescent phases of COVID-19. Deeply sampled blood TCRbeta repertoires from subjects exposed to, actively infected with, or recovered from COVID-19 were included in the dataset. The material from the prospective study consisted of cDNA or gDNA derived from T cells, B-cell-depleted T cells, or PBMCs. The samples were drawn from the first 160 participants of the ongoing ImmuneRACE study and from 1,254 subjects provided by 6 global collaborators. Where HLA class I and class II types were available, the types were taken from metadata supplied by the sample provider, not from assay-based typing. The repertoires were made available in a free public database intended to serve as a resource for research on the immune response to SARS-CoV-2. The sample metadata nearly always contained a de-identified subject ID, COVID-19 status, age in years and sex.

Participants in the prospective study were enrolled through a virtual design, were aged about 18 to 90 years, and lived in under 25 United States geographic areas. In the prospective study, cohorts were assigned on the basis of participant-reported clinical history obtained from a screening survey and a study questionnaire. For ImmuneRACE Cohort 3, a participant was defined as recovered based on two consecutive negative NP/OP PCR tests, clearance by a healthcare professional, or resolution of symptoms. Each participant in the prospective study had whole blood, serum and a nasopharyngeal or oropharyngeal swab collected by mobile phlebotomists. Additional blood draws and questionnaires over a 2-month period could optionally be provided by prospective study participants. Before DNA extraction, prospective study blood samples were shipped either frozen or at room temperature. V sheds 7 bases and J sheds 3 bases, leaving 11 bases between their ends. CDR1 and CDR2, looked up from the germline V gene (reference sequence), are LNHDA and SQIVND. Reading from cysteine to phenylalanine, the CDR3 counts 13 amino acids. Just the 39-base CDR3 DNA is kept, in frame starting at base 1.

The immunoSEQ Assay, a bias-controlled multiplex PCR, was used to amplify TCRbeta CDR3 regions from genomic DNA. On the authors' methods: Within the assay, amplification of reference gene primers was used to estimate how many nucleated cells each sample contained. Sequence reads were collapsed and filtered to measure the absolute abundance of every unique TCRbeta CDR3 rearrangement. For each sample, productive Simpson clonality was calculated as the square root of Simpson's diversity index over productive rearrangements. TCRdb took this table from immuneACCESS and kept in-frame rearrangements with V and J called. Such tables lack part of the clones; where checked against another copy, unresolved V genes explain under half of the gap, and the rest is unexplained. V and J calls and clone size are as listed in that table; D and trimming were resolved from the DNA. The sample table holds 150,000 to 200,000 clones, of which 70% to 80% were seen once. The top ten clonotypes cover roughly 17% of the sample.

To note about this clone: What antigen it recognizes has not been identified. It has no much larger one-base neighbor in the sample; base qualities were not kept.

The research as a whole found: The quantity of clinical and demographic metadata differed by source and by participant and was supplied without curation.

This receptor chain uses TRBV19 and TRBJ2-3; matching of 5 bases hints at TRBD2 as the D gene. Sequencing was carried out using PBMCs or T cells enriched from blood (not recorded which). The source of this sequence is a woman aged 50 to 60 who had recovered from COVID-19. Here is the DNA: TGTGCCAGTAATGGGAGATGGACAGATACGCAGTATTTT. It translates to CASNGRWTDTQYF.